This T cell receptor (beta chain) emerged from a study of human versus mouse CDR3 diversity and MHC coevolution. Across the study: Each sample yielded 0.6 x 10^7 to 1.6 x 10^7 valid reads.

Profiled with immunoSEQ multiplex PCR; TCRdb holds only in-frame clones, not every one. The table has fewer than 80,000 clones, 85% to 95% seen once. This CDR3 spans 14 amino acids. Germline loops: CDR1 SGHRS, CDR2 YFSETQ. The germline V and J ends were trimmed by 0 bases and 10 bases, with 11 bases remaining between them. This chain joins TRBV5-1 and TRBJ1-6; D perhaps matches TRBD1 (6 bases). Sequencing was carried out using naive CD4+ T cells from blood. The subset denotes: CD45RO-negative CD62L-positive naive CD4 T cells. This clonotype was sampled from a person aged 30 to 69 in good health. CDR3 in amino acids: CASSLGGPPSPLHF. CDR3 nucleotide sequence: TGCGCCAGCAGCTTGGGGGGGCCTCCATCACCCCTCCACTTT.